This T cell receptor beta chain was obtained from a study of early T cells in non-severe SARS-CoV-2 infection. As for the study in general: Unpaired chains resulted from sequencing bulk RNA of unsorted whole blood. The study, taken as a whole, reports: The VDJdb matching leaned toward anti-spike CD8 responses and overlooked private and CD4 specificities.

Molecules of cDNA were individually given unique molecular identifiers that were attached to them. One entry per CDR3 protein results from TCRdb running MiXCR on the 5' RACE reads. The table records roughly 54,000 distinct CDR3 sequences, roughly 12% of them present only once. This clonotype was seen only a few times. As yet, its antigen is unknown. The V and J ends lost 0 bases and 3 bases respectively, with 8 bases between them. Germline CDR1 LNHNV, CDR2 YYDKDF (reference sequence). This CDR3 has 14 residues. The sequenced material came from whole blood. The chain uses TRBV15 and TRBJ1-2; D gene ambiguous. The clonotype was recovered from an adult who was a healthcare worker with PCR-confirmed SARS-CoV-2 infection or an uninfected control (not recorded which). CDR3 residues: CATSRERADYGYTF. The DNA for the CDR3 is TGTGCCACCAGCAGAGAGAGGGCAGACTATGGCTACACCTTC. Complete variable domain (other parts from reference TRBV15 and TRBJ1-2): DAMVIQNPRYQVTQFGKPVTLSCSQTLNHNVMYWYQQKSSQAPKLLFHYYDKDFNNEADTPDNFQSRRPNTSFCFLDIRSPGLGDTAMYLCATSRERADYGYTFGSGTRLTVV.